A single sample is the source of the 16 T cell receptor beta chains below, sequenced in a study of T-cell reconstitution after alpha-beta-depleted transplantation in children listed by TCRdb under 2016. The library was generated by PCR. Data came from an Illumina HiSeq 2500. TCR library preparation used molecular barcoding, with unique molecular identifiers applied to normalize quantification of the TCRbeta repertoire. Using fastp at Q25 and MiXCR, TCRdb reprocessed the public reads and kept productive beta chains. Rows are unified per CDR3 protein, each entry keeping the most common DNA and genes. This sample comprises more than 250,000 distinct CDR3 sequences, 9.9% of them detected only once. The ten top clones hold roughly a tenth of the sample. Source: PBMCs from the stem cell graft donor, taken from the stem cell graft. All receptors come from a human donor who donated a stem cell graft to a child with SCID.

The chain recombines TRBV5-1 with TRBJ1-4, with TRBD1 matching over 12 bases. Losses at the gene ends were 3 bases for V and 4 bases for J; bases not matched to a gene: 4. The germline CDR1 and CDR2 sequences are SGHRS and YFSETQ. This CDR3 region has 16 residues. This chain's CDR3 is CASSSGTGGGNEKLFF. The DNA for the CDR3 is TGCGCCAGCAGCTCCGGGACAGGGGGCGGTAATGAAAAACTGTTTTTT.

This clonotype was observed many times. The V call is TRBV12-3 or TRBV12-4, the J call TRBJ1-6; no reliable D call. Trimming shortened V by 4 bases and J by 7 bases, and 8 bases separated the two germline ends. This CDR3 region has 13 residues. CDR3 nucleotides: TGTGCCAGCAGTTCCACGGGAAATTCACCCCTCCACTTT. Amino acids: CASSSTGNSPLHF.

The rearrangement links TRBV20-1 to TRBJ1-1; 9 bases agree with TRBD1. The CDR3 is 16 amino acids. Germline-derived CDR1 and CDR2 are DFQATT and SNEGSKA (reference sequence). The V segment lost 4 bases and the J segment 1 base; nucleotides outside the gene matches: 10. The CDR3 DNA is TGCAGTGCTATGCCGATGGGGACAGGGTGGAACACTGAAGCTTTCTTT. It translates to CSAMPMGTGWNTEAFF.

This chain links TRBV27 with TRBJ2-1; 8 bases match TRBD2. Germline values: CDR1 MNHEY, CDR2 SMNVEV (reference sequence). CDR3 length: 15 residues. The J segment lost 5 bases and the V segment lost 6 bases, leaving 9 bases of the junction unmatched. In DNA, the CDR3 is TGTGCCAGCAGCTCGGGGGGGAGCGGGAACAATGAGCAGTTCTTC. Its protein is CASSSGGSGNNEQFF.

This chain links TRBV20-1 with TRBJ2-5; 14 bases map to TRBD2. CDR3 length: 17 residues. CDR1 is DFQATT and CDR2 is SNEGSKA in the germline V gene (reference sequence). Trimming took 6 bases from V and 0 from J; bases not matched to a gene: 9. The CDR3 nucleotides read TGCAGTGCGAGTAAGACTAGCGGGGGGGTGTACCAAGAGACCCAGTACTTC. Translation gives CSASKTSGGVYQETQYF.

This clonotype was seen a handful of times. V is TRBV20-1 and J is TRBJ2-1, with D tentatively TRBD1 or TRBD2 (5 bases each). Germline CDR1 is DFQATT and CDR2 is SNEGSKA (reference sequence). This CDR3 has 14 amino acids. The ends were cut back, 0 bases at V and 7 bases at J, with 13 bases in the middle. The CDR3 DNA sequence: TGCAGTGCTAGAGATGACGGGGCTCTAAATGAGCAGTTCTTC. It is translated as CSARDDGALNEQFF.

This clonotype was picked up many times. V gene TRBV9 combines with J gene TRBJ1-4; maybe TRBD1 (5 bases). Germline V gene sequence: CDR1 SGDLS, CDR2 YYNGEE. CDR3 length: 14 residues. V lost 4 bases, J lost 8 bases, and 15 bases lay in between. The chain's CDR3 is CASSPTAGTEKLFF. The CDR3, as DNA: TGTGCCAGCAGCCCCACGGCGGGGACCGAAAAACTGTTTTTT.

This clonotype has a handful of counts. This chain connects TRBV6-1 to TRBJ1-3; D unclear. Germline values: CDR1 MNHNS, CDR2 SASEGT. The V and J ends lost 9 bases and 0 bases respectively, with 9 bases between them. The CDR3 runs to 13 residues. The CDR3 DNA follows: TGTGCCAGTTTGACGGACTCTGGAAACACCATATATTTT. Its protein product is CASLTDSGNTIYF.

The chain carries TRBV25-1 and TRBJ2-3, with 8 positions matching TRBD1. The CDR3 runs 12 residues. The ends lost 1 base at V and 11 bases at J; junction bases unmatched: 2. Germline lookup yields CDR1 MGHDK and CDR2 SYGVNS. Written as DNA, the CDR3 is TGTGCCAGCAGTGAATCCGGGACAGGGCAGTATTTT. This encodes CASSESGTGQYF.

The sample holds many counts of this clonotype. The rearrangement links TRBV25-1 to TRBJ2-5, with D hard to call. The CDR3 loop spans 13 amino acids. The ends were cut back, 2 bases at V and 0 bases at J, with 4 bases in the middle. Germline loops: CDR1 MGHDK, CDR2 SYGVNS. The DNA of the CDR3 is TGTGCCAGCAGTGAAGCGAACCAAGAGACCCAGTACTTC. Protein: CASSEANQETQYF.

This chain links TRBV25-1 with TRBJ2-7; D gene ambiguous. Germline V lookup: CDR1 MGHDK, CDR2 SYGVNS. The CDR3 loop spans 13 amino acids. V lost 1 base to trimming and J lost 6 bases, with 10 bases between them. CDR3 sequence (DNA): TGTGCCAGCAGTGAATTAAGGACCGCCGAGCAGTACTTC. Protein product: CASSELRTAEQYF.

This chain uses TRBV11-2 with TRBJ2-3; TRBD2 agrees at 11 bases. This CDR3 region has 18 residues. Germline V gene lookup returns CDR1 SGHAT and CDR2 FQNNGV. The J segment lost 3 bases and the V segment lost 0 bases, leaving 8 bases of the junction unmatched. In DNA, the CDR3 is TGTGCCAGCAGCTTAGAGGGCGTAGCGGGAGGGGGAACAGATACGCAGTATTTT. Translated: CASSLEGVAGGGTDTQYF.

This clonotype was detected a few times. The rearrangement links TRBV27 to TRBJ1-5; the D gene is possibly TRBD1 (5 bases). This CDR3 has 14 residues. In germline, CDR1 is MNHEY, CDR2 SMNVEV (reference sequence). V was trimmed by 4 bases and J by 7 bases, leaving 14 bases between them. The CDR3 is CASSSIQGGQPQHF. The DNA for the CDR3 is TGTGCCAGCAGTTCAATTCAGGGTGGGCAGCCCCAGCATTTT.

This rearrangement joins TRBV7-9 to TRBJ1-4, with 7 bases identical to TRBD1. Germline trimming cut 5 bases from V and 8 bases from J; bases unmatched to any gene: 11. CDR1 and CDR2 (germline): SEHNR, FQNEAQ (reference sequence). The CDR3 spans 15 residues. CDR3 sequence (DNA): TGTGCCAGCAGCCCTAAGACAGGGAGGGTGGAAAAACTGTTTTTT. Translating gives CASSPKTGRVEKLFF.

This clonotype turned up a few times. This rearrangement joins TRBV7-9 to TRBJ2-7; perhaps TRBD1 as D (6 bases). Looked up from germline, CDR1 is SEHNR and CDR2 is FQNEAQ (reference sequence). The CDR3 extends over 16 amino acids. V lost 4 bases and J 0 bases, leaving 16 bases between the germline ends. The CDR3 spells CASSSRGQSLSYEQYF. DNA for the CDR3: TGTGCCAGCAGCTCAAGAGGACAGAGCCTCTCCTACGAGCAGTACTTC.

This clonotype was recorded a few times. The V and J genes are TRBV2 and TRBJ2-7; D remains ambiguous. The CDR3 consists of 14 residues. From germline, CDR1 is SNHLY and CDR2 FYNNEI. Trimming pared 4 bases from V and 3 bases from J, leaving 13 bases between. Here the CDR3 DNA reads TGTGCCAGCAGTGGGTTGCGGTGGGGCTACGAGCAGTACTTC. This encodes CASSGLRWGYEQYF.